This T cell receptor (beta chain) was observed in a study of T-cell memory formation after mild COVID-19 (dated by TCRdb to the early 2020s). Regarding the complete study: TCR sequence clusters from the two donors were largely donor specific. In two donors, T-cell clones that expanded and contracted after mild COVID-19 were followed by sequencing TCRalpha and TCRbeta repertoires longitudinally. Two young, previously healthy adult volunteers made up the cohort, one male and one female. Study-level results and caveats: Contracting CD4+ clones were located mainly in the CM and EM memory subsets, whereas CD8+ clones were found to be enriched in EMRA. Some responding clones were detected in pre-infection memory, suggesting pre-existing cross-reactive memory T cells joined the SARS-CoV-2 response. Clones that contracted from day 15 to 85 showed balanced CD4/CD8 phenotypes, whereas a second wave of clones that expanded from day 15 to 37 leaned towards CD4+. SARS-CoV-2 specificity of the second-wave clones peaking on day 37 was not confirmed. The study included only a couple of mild cases, and larger cohorts that include severe cases with pre-infection samples were judged to be necessary.

For sequencing, an Illumina NovaSeq 6000 was employed. cDNA libraries for TCRalpha and TCRbeta were prepared by 5'RACE using constant-segment primers, with sample barcodes and unique molecular identifiers added. Trizol reagent was used to extract RNA from every sample. Library amplification was performed in two PCR steps, and a second sample barcode and Illumina TruSeq adapters were introduced in the second step. The libraries were sequenced on an Illumina NovaSeq using 2 x 150 bp paired-end reads. In the source study's methods: With migec v1.2.7, reads were demultiplexed and then collapsed into UMI-guided consensus sequences. Using mixcr v2.1.11, UMI consensuses were aligned to TRA and TRB V and J templates and then assembled into clonotypes. Clonotypes were classified as expanded or contracted when called significant by both edgeR and NoisET, with noise models trained on biological replicates. For edgeR calls, the cutoffs were a false discovery rate-adjusted p below 0.01 and a log2 fold-change threshold of 1. As an exploratory analysis of dynamics, max-normalized trajectories of the 1000 most abundant clonotypes were examined with PCA combined with hierarchical clustering. The CD4 or CD8 phenotype of responding clones was assigned using the separately sequenced CD4+ and CD8+ repertoires. The public reads were reanalyzed by TCRdb: fastp trimming at Q25, MiXCR alignment, in-frame beta chains only. For every CDR3 protein sequence, its rows merge into one entry that carries the most common genes and DNA. The V and J calls reflect TCRdb's pipeline rather than the authors' work. This sample gives 550,000 to 700,000 distinct CDR3 sequences in total; approximately 15% of them show up just once. Roughly 8.2% of the sample comes from the top ten.

V and J are truncated by 0 bases and 6 bases respectively, leaving an intervening sequence of 12 bases. The CDR3 has 16 amino acids, counting the end cysteine and phenylalanine. The read is trimmed to its CDR3 DNA, 48 bases read in frame from base 1. The germline V gene (reference sequence) sets CDR1 to MNHEY and CDR2 to SMNVEV. In regard to this clonotype: Its antigen specificity is not known. Qualities for individual bases were not recorded, and no much larger clone is one base off.

Ficoll-Paque density gradient centrifugation was the method used to isolate PBMCs. Material for sequencing was PBMCs or a T cell subset sorted from them (not recorded which). Recombination connected TRBV27 to TRBJ1-6, with no reliable assignment of the D segment. The sequence came from an adult woman who had mild COVID-19 (a few samples of this study predate the infection). The sample titles of this study are shuffled in the database, so cell type and time point are left out; the donor was told from shared clones. Read as DNA, the sequence is TGTGCCAGCAGTTTATCTAGCGAGAGGGTTAATTCACCCCTCCACTTT. It is translated as CASSLSSERVNSPLHF.